Listed below are T cell receptor beta chains from one sample, sequenced in a study of T cell changes during pregnancy in multiple sclerosis. Clones were read by immunoSEQ multiplex PCR, and TCRdb kept only the in-frame ones, dropping some. The data hold more than 25,000 clones, with around 91% observed a single time. The sample consisted of CD8+ T cells from peripheral blood mononuclear cells, taken in the second trimester of pregnancy. Source of these receptors: a female donor in good health, enrolled as a control in a pregnancy study. CDR3s include the opening cysteine and the closing phenylalanine or tryptophan. Fields, in order: V gene, J gene, CDR3 protein.

V gene: TRBV19
J gene: TRBJ2-3
CDR3 protein: CASSIAWTGGTDTQYF

V gene: TRBV4-2
J gene: TRBJ2-7
CDR3 protein: CASSQYPTSGGDEQYF

V gene: TRBV6-4
J gene: TRBJ2-5
CDR3 protein: CASSPQGGQETQYF

V gene: TRBV19
J gene: TRBJ2-5
CDR3 protein: CASSMRPAEETQYF

V gene: TRBV6-4
J gene: TRBJ2-1
CDR3 protein: CASSDSGEGEQFF

V gene: TRBV27
J gene: TRBJ1-4
CDR3 protein: CASSFRGGREKLFF

V gene: TRBV19
J gene: TRBJ2-7
CDR3 protein: CASSIKDSSYEQYF

V gene: TRBV13
J gene: TRBJ1-2
CDR3 protein: CASSSDRPYGYTF

V gene: TRBV2
J gene: .
CDR3 protein: CASSSPGQGSYEQYF

V gene: TRBV29-1
J gene: TRBJ2-7
CDR3 protein: CSVGDRRGGTYEQYF

V gene: TRBV6-5
J gene: TRBJ1-1
CDR3 protein: CASRFTGDTEAFF

V gene: TRBV4-3
J gene: TRBJ2-7
CDR3 protein: CASSQGFRADEQYF

V gene: TRBV10-3
J gene: TRBJ1-2
CDR3 protein: CATQDLPLYGYTF

V gene: TRBV9
J gene: TRBJ2-1
CDR3 protein: CASSVGTSGGADNEQFF

V gene: TRBV9
J gene: TRBJ1-2
CDR3 protein: CASSLNQGAHGYTF

V gene: TRBV7-9
J gene: TRBJ2-1
CDR3 protein: CASSLVVGQGGEQFF

V gene: TRBV4-2
J gene: TRBJ1-5
CDR3 protein: CASSHSGPEGNQPQHF

V gene: TRBV30
J gene: TRBJ2-1
CDR3 protein: CAWIFLGGKDYNEQFF

V gene: TRBV11-3
J gene: TRBJ2-7
CDR3 protein: CASSAGGGPSSYEQYF

V gene: TRBV4-3
J gene: TRBJ2-1
CDR3 protein: CASSQARGPYNEQFF

V gene: TRBV7-3
J gene: TRBJ2-3
CDR3 protein: CASSLTGSNTDTQYF

V gene: TRBV19
J gene: TRBJ2-7
CDR3 protein: CASRSWDKYEQYF

V gene: TRBV4-1
J gene: TRBJ1-1
CDR3 protein: CASSQVPGGTEAFF

V gene: TRBV19
J gene: TRBJ1-5
CDR3 protein: CATRGVAFLDQPQHF

V gene: TRBV5-6
J gene: TRBJ2-5
CDR3 protein: CASSLGEEKETQYF

V gene: TRBV2
J gene: TRBJ2-5
CDR3 protein: CAGEAGWQETQYF

V gene: TRBV19
J gene: TRBJ1-2
CDR3 protein: CASWDRAIYGYTF

V gene: TRBV6-1
J gene: TRBJ2-1
CDR3 protein: CASSPGTGGGNEQFF

V gene: TRBV4-3
J gene: TRBJ1-3
CDR3 protein: CASSQDHGDPGNTIYF

V gene: TRBV6-4
J gene: TRBJ2-3
CDR3 protein: CASSDTGTSPTDTQYF

V gene: TRBV19
J gene: TRBJ1-2
CDR3 protein: CASSLTGGIGGNGYTF